The text below deals with one TCR beta chain. Only one count was recorded for this clone. Its antigen remains undetermined. No quality values exist for individual bases; no much larger clone is one base distant. This record comes from a study of blood T cell repertoires in COVID-19 (dated by TCRdb to about 2020). About the investigation overall: Samples covering the acute and convalescent phases of COVID-19 were provided by collaborators in the United States, Italy and Spain. Deeply sampled blood TCRbeta repertoires from subjects exposed to, actively infected with, or recovered from COVID-19 were included in the dataset. Samples came from the ongoing ImmuneRACE study (first 160 participants) plus 1,254 subjects from 6 global collaborators. Sample metadata almost always included a de-identified subject ID, COVID-19 status, age in years and sex. Where HLA class I and class II types were available, the types were taken from metadata supplied by the sample provider, not from assay-based typing. The prospective study material was composed of cDNA or gDNA derived from T cells, B-cell-depleted T cells, or PBMCs. The repertoires were released in a freely available public database intended as a resource for research on the immune response to SARS-CoV-2. What the authors observed across the whole study: Clinical and demographic metadata were provided uncurated, with the amount varying by source and participant.

Samples from volunteer blood donors who had recovered from COVID-19 were contributed by a second Seattle source. The collaborating institutions used their own protocols to collect whole blood in K2EDTA tubes. For TCRbeta analysis, collaborator samples were shipped as frozen whole blood, as isolated PBMCs, or as DNA extracted from either sample type. V trim: 2 bases; J trim: 7 bases; unmatched bases: 8. Based on the germline V gene, the CDR1 and CDR2 sequences are KGHSH and LQKENI. The cysteine opens and the phenylalanine closes a CDR3 of 16 amino acids. The retained sequence is limited to the CDR3, 48 bases, with the frame set at the first base. TCRbeta CDR3 regions were amplified from genomic DNA using the immunoSEQ Assay, a bias-controlled multiplex PCR. The source study handled its data this way. The number of nucleated cells in each sample was estimated from the amplification of reference gene primers within the assay. To quantify the absolute abundance of each unique TCRbeta CDR3 rearrangement, sequence reads were collapsed and filtered. For each sample, productive Simpson clonality was calculated by taking the square root of Simpson's diversity index across productive rearrangements. TCRdb retrieved this table from immuneACCESS and kept in-frame rearrangements only. Not all clones are present; in checked studies, unresolved V genes account for under half, and no reason is known for the remainder. From that table come the V and J calls and clone size; the DNA was used to work out D and trimming. This sample comprises hundreds of thousands of clones, roughly 85% of them detected only once. Together, the top ten hold about an eighth of the sample.

The source is a woman in her late teens or twenties who had recovered from COVID-19. The sample taken for sequencing was peripheral blood. The chain is assembled from TRBV18 and TRBJ2-1, and TRBD2 aligns with 10 junction nucleotides. The sequence in DNA is TGTGCCAGCTCACCAGGGAGCGGGAGGGCCAATAATGAGCAGTTCTTC. Translated, this is CASSPGSGRANNEQFF. Here the CDR3 is joined to the reference TRBV18 and TRBJ2-1 genes, and the full variable domain is: NAGVMQNPRHLVRRRGQEARLRCSPMKGHSHVYWYRQLPEEGLKFMVYLQKENIIDESGMPKERFSAEFPKEGPSILRIQQVVRGDSAAYFCASSPGSGRANNEQFFGPGTRLTVL.